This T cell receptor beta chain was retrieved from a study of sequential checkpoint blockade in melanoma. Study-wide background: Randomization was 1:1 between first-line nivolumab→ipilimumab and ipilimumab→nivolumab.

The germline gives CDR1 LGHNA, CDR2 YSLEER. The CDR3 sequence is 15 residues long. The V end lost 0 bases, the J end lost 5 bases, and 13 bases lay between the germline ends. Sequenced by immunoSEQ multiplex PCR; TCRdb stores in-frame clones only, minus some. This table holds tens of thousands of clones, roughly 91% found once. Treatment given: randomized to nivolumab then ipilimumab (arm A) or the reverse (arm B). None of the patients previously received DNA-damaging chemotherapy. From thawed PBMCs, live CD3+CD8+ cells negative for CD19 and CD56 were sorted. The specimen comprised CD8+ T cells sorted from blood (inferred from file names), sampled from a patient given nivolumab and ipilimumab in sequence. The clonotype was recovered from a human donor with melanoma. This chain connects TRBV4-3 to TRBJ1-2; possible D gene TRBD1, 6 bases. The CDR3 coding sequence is TGCGCCAGCAGCCAAGAGTCCCCAGGGGCATATGGCTACACCTTC. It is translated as CASSQESPGAYGYTF.